The 11 T cell receptor beta chains below all came from one sample that was sequenced in a study of beta chain features in type 1 diabetes. Broader study findings: In all four CD4+ subsets, TCRB CDR3 length was significantly, moderately reduced in type 1 diabetes.

Which antigens these TCRs recognize remains unknown. Expressed TCRB transcripts got sequenced, as all isolated RNA was reverse transcribed. Libraries were prepared by immunoSEQ multiplex PCR; TCRdb keeps only in-frame clonotypes and omits some of them. The sample lists approximately 250,000 clones, roughly a quarter occurring once. Sequencing input: naive CD4+ T cells from blood. The receptors were gathered from a woman aged 25 to 39 with type 1 diabetes.

In its sample, this clone was seen a few times. CDR3 in amino acids: CASSSRPGSADTQYF. DNA for the CDR3: TGCGCCAGCAGTTCCCGACCAGGGTCGGCAGATACGCAGTATTTT. The V and J genes are TRBV4-1 and TRBJ2-3; D might be TRBD1 (5 bases). The length of the CDR3 is 15 residues. Germline V gene lookup returns CDR1 MGHRA and CDR2 YSYEKL. V was cut by 6 bases and J by 4 bases, with 17 bases left in between.

The chain is built from TRBV2 and TRBJ1-1; tentative D call: TRBD1 (6 bases). CDR3 size: 13 residues. Trimming took off 11 bases at V and 5 bases at J, with 18 bases between the two ends. Germline loops: CDR1 SNHLY, CDR2 FYNNEI. CDR3 DNA sequence: TGTGCCGGAAAGGGGGAATGGGGTACTGAAGCTTTCTTT. It specifies CAGKGEWGTEAFF. The complete variable domain, with remaining parts taken from reference TRBV2 and TRBJ1-1, reads EPEVTQTPSHQVTQMGQEVILRCVPISNHLYFYWYRQILGQKVEFLVSFYNNEISEKSEIFDDQFSVERPDGSNFTLKIRSTKLEDSAMYFCAGKGEWGTEAFFGQGTRLTVV.

The genes are TRBV11-2 and TRBJ2-6, with a weak D call TRBD2 (5 bases). CDR1 and CDR2 from the germline V gene are SGHAT and FQNNGV. The CDR3 has 17 residues. The V and J ends lost 0 bases and 0 bases respectively, with 9 bases between them. CDR3 region: CASSLDRRFSGANVLTF. For the CDR3, the DNA is TGTGCCAGCAGCTTAGATAGGAGGTTCTCTGGGGCCAACGTCCTGACTTTC.

The V call is TRBV30, the J call TRBJ1-1; 7 bases match TRBD1. The germline V gene encodes CDR1 GTSNPN and CDR2 SVGIG (reference sequence). The CDR3 has 13 amino acids. Unmatched junction bases numbered 4, after V lost 0 bases and J lost 6 bases. The CDR3: CAWSVRQGAEAFF. CDR3 nucleotides: TGTGCCTGGAGTGTAAGACAGGGCGCTGAAGCTTTCTTT.

Remarks on this clone: Different DNA sequences within this sample yield the same CDR3. The rearrangement uses TRBV29-1 and TRBJ1-1; perhaps TRBD1 as D (6 bases). This CDR3 contains 12 residues. V was pared by 4 bases and J by 1 base, with 7 bases between. Looked up from germline, CDR1 is SQVTM and CDR2 is ANQGSEA. CDR3 protein: CSVGQENTEAFF. In nucleotides, the CDR3 is TGCAGCGTTGGACAGGAGAACACTGAAGCTTTCTTT.

A single count supports this clone. The chain links TRBV6-5 to TRBJ2-3, with TRBD2 matching 10 bases. V trimming: 4 bases; J trimming: 4 bases; junction bases outside the gene matches: 8. CDR1 and CDR2 from the germline V gene are MNHEY and SVGAGI. The CDR3 is 16 amino acids. CDR3 nucleotides: TGTGCCAGCAGTTGGACGCCTAGCGGGAGTTCAGATACGCAGTATTTT. Its protein product is CASSWTPSGSSDTQYF.

V is TRBV2 and J is TRBJ2-7; perhaps TRBD2 as D (5 bases). Germline V CDR1 and CDR2: SNHLY, FYNNEI. CDR3 length: 14 amino acids. The V and J ends lost 8 bases and 5 bases respectively, with 19 bases between them. The CDR3 nucleotides read TGTGCCAGCGCGGGCCTAGTCATCGCTGACGAGCAGTACTTC. Translation: CASAGLVIADEQYF.

In this sample, this clone turned up a few times. The rearrangement joins TRBV5-1 to TRBJ2-3; the D gene is possibly TRBD1 (6 bases). CDR3 size: 16 residues. In germline, CDR1 is SGHRS, CDR2 YFSETQ. V was trimmed by 3 bases and J by 1 base, leaving 15 bases between them. For the CDR3, the DNA is TGCGCCAGCAGCTCCAGGGACATACAAGGCACAGATACGCAGTATTTT. Translated, it gives CASSSRDIQGTDTQYF.

In nucleotides, the CDR3 is TGTGCCAGCAGTTCGGACAGGGAGCTGCGCACTGAAGCTTTCTTT. Amino acids: CASSSDRELRTEAFF. The chain links TRBV6-6 to TRBJ1-1; 8 nucleotides line up with TRBD1. The ends lost 4 bases at V and 4 bases at J; junction bases unmatched: 8. CDR3 length: 15 amino acids. The germline V gene has CDR1 MNHNY and CDR2 SVGAGI (reference sequence).

V and J are TRBV7-9 and TRBJ2-7, with 9 positions matching TRBD2. The CDR3 sequence is 16 residues long. The trim removed 8 bases at V and 3 bases at J, leaving 14 bases unmatched. CDR1 and CDR2 (germline): SEHNR, FQNEAQ (reference sequence). The CDR3 here is CASSPVPTSGHYEQYF. CDR3 DNA: TGTGCCAGCTCCCCCGTCCCGACTAGCGGCCACTACGAGCAGTACTTC.

The gene calls are TRBV28 and TRBJ2-4; TRBD1 is a possible D gene (6 bases). CDR1 is MDHEN, CDR2 SYDVKM, per germline. The CDR3 sequence is 15 residues long. Trimming removed 8 bases at V and 2 bases at J, with 16 bases between. CDR3 bases: TGTGCCAGCGTTTGGGGCAGGGGATCCAAAAACATTCAGTACTTC. Amino acids: CASVWGRGSKNIQYF.